This entry describes one TCR beta chain. No antigen is known for it. V shed 5 bases and J 2 bases; nucleotides not matched to a gene: 21. The CDR3 consists of 19 residues. Through template switching, a universal primer site was introduced, and the cDNA contained unique molecular identifiers. TCRdb passed the 5' RACE reads through MiXCR, listing each CDR3 protein once. The repertoire holds hundreds of thousands of distinct CDR3 sequences, with roughly an eighth as singletons. The sample originates from a study of identical twins. General observations from the study: Excess twin sharing in beta out-of-frame sequences was weaker.

The same sample was also used in a study of yellow fever vaccine responses in identical twins. According to that study: Convergence reportedly seemed to mark part of the twins' vaccine T cell response, with personalization marking the rest.

This receptor was identified in a woman aged 18-29 years in good health. The sequencing input was PBMCs. V gene TRBV12-3 or TRBV12-4 combines with J gene TRBJ2-7; 7 bases map to TRBD1. The CDR3 loop is CASSIGPPDPRQGPYEQYF. Written as DNA, the CDR3 is TGTGCCAGCAGTATTGGGCCTCCGGACCCAAGACAGGGACCCTACGAGCAGTACTTC.